The 10 T cell receptor beta chains below come from one sample, sequenced in a study of CD8 T cells in Susac syndrome. cDNA came from approximately 0.5 to 1 ug RNA primed by random hexamers. TCRdb recomputed calls from the immunoSEQ multiplex PCR reads with MiXCR, one row per CDR3 protein. The table lists about 160,000 distinct CDR3 sequences, about 91% of them singletons. Input material: CD4+ T cells from PBMCs. The receptor set was obtained from a human donor in good health.

V usage is TRBV21-1 and J usage is TRBJ2-7. TRBV21-1 is tagged as a pseudogene. The CDR3 is made up of 8 amino acids. CDR3 coding DNA: TGTGCCAGCAGGGAGCAGTACTTC. This codes for CASREQYF.

This sequence joins TRBV20-1 and TRBJ2-1; 9 bases align to TRBD1. V lost 6 bases and J lost 6; bases outside the gene matches: 6. Germline V gives CDR1 DFQATT, CDR2 SNEGSKA (reference sequence). The CDR3 sequence is 13 residues long. The CDR3 DNA reads TGCAGTGCCAGCCGGGACAGGGCCAATGAGCAGTTCTTC. Its translation: CSASRDRANEQFF.

This chain joins TRBV12-3 or TRBV12-4 and TRBJ1-1; no reliable D call. The CDR3 loop spans 12 amino acids. V was cut by 3 bases and J by 10 bases, with 12 bases left in between. In DNA form, the CDR3 reads TGTGCCAGCAGTTTCAGGAGCTTCGGAGCTTTCTTT. This codes for CASSFRSFGAFF.

This chain uses TRBV6-1 with TRBJ2-7, with TRBD2 matching 8 bases. The V segment lost 7 bases and the J segment 2 bases; nucleotides outside the gene matches: 16. The germline V gene has CDR1 MNHNS and CDR2 SASEGT. This CDR3 is built from 17 residues. In DNA form, the CDR3 reads TGTGCCAGCACCCTGCGGGGGGCCAGCGGGGGTACCTACGAGCAGTACTTC. This encodes CASTLRGASGGTYEQYF.

The chain carries TRBV6-2 or TRBV6-3 and TRBJ1-5; TRBD1 aligns across 9 bases. The CDR3 has 18 residues. V gave up 4 bases and J gave up 3 bases; unmatched junction bases: 13. The germline CDR1 and CDR2 sequences are MNHEY and SVGEGT. CDR3 bases: TGTGCCAGCAGTTCCGGGACAGGGAGAAGGTTTTTCAATCAGCCCCAGCATTTT. Translating it yields CASSSGTGRRFFNQPQHF.

V usage is TRBV5-1 and J usage is TRBJ2-3; D gene unclear. Trimming removed 4 bases at V and 1 base at J, with 16 bases between. CDR1 and CDR2 (germline): SGHRS, YFSETQ. The CDR3 runs 16 residues. The CDR3 here is CASSRARSGGTDTQYF. In nucleotides, the CDR3 is TGCGCCAGCAGCCGCGCTAGATCTGGGGGCACAGATACGCAGTATTTT.

V gene TRBV6-1 combines with J gene TRBJ2-5; 7 nucleotides line up with TRBD1. In germline, CDR1 is MNHNS, CDR2 SASEGT. V shed 6 bases, J shed 4 bases, and the junction held 8 bases outside the gene matches. CDR3 length: 14 residues. CDR3 residues: CASRETGLAETQYF. The CDR3 region has the DNA TGTGCCAGCAGAGAGACAGGGCTGGCAGAGACCCAGTACTTC.

Details on this clonotype: Compared with germline, one end of the junction differs, possibly owing to a read error. The chain employs TRBV4-1 and TRBJ2-6, with D possibly TRBD1 on 5 matching bases. This CDR3 comprises 13 residues. Germline V gives CDR1 MGHRA, CDR2 YSYEKL. CDR3 residues: CAGSYSGALVLTF. CDR3 nucleotide sequence: TGCGCCGGCAGCTACTCTGGGGCTCTCGTCCTGACTTTC.

The chain combines TRBV12-3 or TRBV12-4 with TRBJ1-1, with D possibly matching TRBD1 (5 bases). The CDR3 runs 13 residues. Deletions cut 6 bases from V and 4 bases from J, with 12 bases between. The CDR3 sequence: CASRPQGTTEAFF. The CDR3 nucleotides are TGTGCCAGCAGACCTCAGGGTACCACTGAAGCTTTCTTT.

This clonotype has just one count. V is TRBV25-1 and J is TRBJ1-1; 9 nucleotides agree with TRBD1. Looked up from germline, CDR1 is MGHDK and CDR2 is SYGVNS. The CDR3 runs 18 residues. Unmatched junction bases numbered 15, after V lost 3 bases and J lost 4 bases. This chain's CDR3 is CASSERSAMATGGTEAFF. The CDR3, as DNA: TGTGCCAGCAGTGAGAGATCGGCAATGGCGACAGGGGGCACTGAAGCTTTCTTT.